This T cell receptor beta chain is from a study of Graves' ophthalmopathy and Graves' hyperthyroidism. Study-wide results and limits: The majority of expanded thyroid clonotypes above 0.001 frequency also occurred in blood.

From RNA, the CDR3 regions of TCR beta chains were amplified and sequenced. Investigators did first-round RT-PCR with HTBI primers, then second-round multiplex PCR. TCRdb reprocessed the multiplex PCR reads with MiXCR, giving one entry per CDR3 protein. The sample includes some 400,000 distinct CDR3 sequences, around 19% of them seen just once. V was trimmed by 5 bases and J by 2 bases, leaving 13 bases between them. This CDR3 contains 14 residues. CDR1 MNHEY and CDR2 SMNVEV come from the germline V gene (reference sequence). Someone took the PBMCs out of 10 ml of fresh peripheral blood. The sample holds many counts of this clonotype. The antigen is undetermined.

The material sequenced was peripheral blood. V usage is TRBV27 and J usage is TRBJ2-7; D call uncertain. This TCR was recovered from a young woman with Graves' ophthalmopathy. The CDR3: CASSPLDGTYEQYF. The CDR3 DNA sequence: TGTGCCAGCAGTCCTCTCGACGGAACCTACGAGCAGTACTTC.